The clone carrying this TCR beta chain was recorded a few times. Its target is unknown. This sample is drawn from a study of T-cell reconstitution after alpha-beta-depleted transplantation in children. Study results and limitations: Where alpha-beta T cells came from about two months after transplant was reportedly several hundred expanded graft clones.

Unique molecular identifiers tagged the TCRbeta library. TCRdb ran MiXCR on the PCR reads and lists one entry per CDR3 protein. The table includes 300,000 or so distinct CDR3 sequences, around 20% detected once. The CDR3 loop spans 16 amino acids. V shed 1 base and J shed 3 bases, with 14 bases lying between them. Germline-derived CDR1 and CDR2 are SGHRS and YFSETQ. The material sequenced was PBMCs, mostly from graft donor cells, taken 180 days after TCRalphabeta/CD19-depleted stem cell transplant. This chain links TRBV5-1 with TRBJ1-3, with D unresolved. This receptor was identified in a male patient younger than 18 who had a stem cell transplant for acute lymphoblastic leukemia, so the T cells may come from the graft donor. The chain's CDR3 is CASSLWPGLGGNTIYF. The CDR3 nucleotides are TGCGCCAGCAGCTTGTGGCCGGGTCTTGGTGGAAACACCATATATTTT.